What follows are 22 T cell receptor beta chains derived from one specimen sequenced in a study of cytomegalovirus exposure and HLA in healthy donors. 13 Jbeta primers and 60 Vbeta primers were used for the PCR. The repertoire was sequenced with immunoSEQ multiplex PCR; TCRdb's copy has only in-frame clones and lacks some. This sample carries 150,000 or so clones, about four fifths of them seen once, and the ten largest clones take 1%. The sequencing input was PBMCs. These receptor sequences come from a woman aged 45-65 years in good health and CMV-seropositive.

The chain uses TRBV9 and TRBJ1-6, with 7 bases identical to TRBD1. This CDR3 spans 15 amino acids. Germline V gives CDR1 SGDLS, CDR2 YYNGEE. The junction had 11 bases not matched to a gene; V was cut back by 8 bases and J by 6 bases. The CDR3 DNA is TGTGCCAGTACCCTTACCGGGACAGCTAATTCACCCCTCCACTTT. The encoded protein is CASTLTGTANSPLHF.

This clone was found once. V is TRBV4-2 and J is TRBJ2-7; 12 positions agree with TRBD1. This CDR3 comprises 15 residues. With 4 bases clipped from V and 4 bases from J, the junction kept 5 bases outside the gene matches. Per germline, CDR1 LGHNA and CDR2 YNFKEQ. The CDR3 here is CASSPGQGANYEQYF. The CDR3 DNA is TGTGCCAGCAGCCCGGGACAGGGGGCGAATTACGAGCAGTACTTC.

The chain employs TRBV21-1 and TRBJ2-7; no check of the table's D call, TRBD2, against the DNA was made. TRBV21-1 has pseudogene status. The CDR3 is made up of 16 amino acids. The CDR3 loop reads CASSKVREGHKDEQYF. The CDR3 DNA sequence: TGTGCCAGCAGCAAAGTTAGGGAGGGACATAAGGACGAGCAGTACTTC.

This clone was seen just once. CDR3 in DNA: TGTGCCAGCAGTATCCGGGACAGGGACCCCTATGGCTACACCTTC. Translated, it gives CASSIRDRDPYGYTF. V usage is TRBV27 and J usage is TRBJ1-2, with 9 bases lining up with TRBD1. The CDR3 is 15 residues long. V lost 5 bases and J lost 4; bases outside the gene matches: 8. Germline lookup yields CDR1 MNHEY and CDR2 SMNVEV (reference sequence).

This rearrangement joins TRBV5-6 to TRBJ1-6; perhaps TRBD1 as D (6 bases). This CDR3 has 16 amino acids. Per germline, CDR1 SGHDT and CDR2 YYEEEE. Trimming took 5 bases from V and 0 from J, leaving 12 bases between them. CDR3 protein: CASRSRGSSYNSPLHF. CDR3 DNA: TGTGCCAGCAGATCTAGGGGGAGCTCCTATAATTCACCCCTCCACTTT.

The chain uses TRBV30 and TRBJ1-1, with D unclear. There are 12 residues in the CDR3. The germline gives CDR1 GTSNPN, CDR2 SVGIG (reference sequence). V lost 4 bases, J lost 9 bases, and 15 bases lay in between. As DNA, the CDR3 is TGTGCCTGGACGTCGGCTGGAACTAAAGCTTTCTTT. Protein: CAWTSAGTKAFF.

The V gene is TRBV28, the J gene TRBJ1-4, with a possible D match to TRBD1 (5 bases). V was pared by 10 bases and J by 8 bases, with 23 bases between. The CDR3 is made up of 15 amino acids. Germline CDR1 reads MDHEN; CDR2 reads SYDVKM. The CDR3 nucleotides are TGTGCCACCCTGGCCATTGGGGCCCTTGGGGAAAAACTGTTTTTT. Protein sequence: CATLAIGALGEKLFF. The complete variable domain, with remaining parts taken from reference TRBV28 and TRBJ1-4, reads DVKVTQSSRYLVKRTGEKVFLECVQDMDHENMFWYRQDPGLGLRLIYFSYDVKMKEKGDIPEGYSVSREKKERFSLILESASTNQTSMYLCATLAIGALGEKLFFGSGTQLSVL.

This clone was counted a few times. V usage is TRBV5-1 and J usage is TRBJ1-3; tentative D call: TRBD1 (6 bases). V lost 7 bases and J 2 bases, leaving 13 bases between the germline ends. The CDR3 has 14 residues. Germline-derived CDR1 and CDR2 are SGHRS and YFSETQ. CDR3 DNA: TGCGCCAGCGGGCTACAGGGTCCTGGAAACACCATATATTTT. It translates to CASGLQGPGNTIYF.

The chain carries TRBV7-9 and TRBJ2-3; TRBD1 matches at 10 bases. Germline assignment: CDR1 SEHNR and CDR2 FQNEAQ (reference sequence). This CDR3 comprises 15 residues. V lost 6 bases and J lost 4; bases outside the gene matches: 7. The CDR3 reads CASSPGTGAADTQYF. In nucleotides, the CDR3 is TGTGCCAGCAGTCCCGGGACAGGGGCCGCAGATACGCAGTATTTT.

The V call is TRBV30, the J call TRBJ2-7; TRBD1 is a possible D gene (5 bases). V lost 3 bases and J 0 bases, leaving 6 bases between the germline ends. The CDR3 runs to 12 residues. Germline V gene lookup returns CDR1 GTSNPN and CDR2 SVGIG (reference sequence). The chain's CDR3 is CAWSRASYEQYF. As DNA, the CDR3 is TGTGCCTGGAGCAGGGCCTCCTACGAGCAGTACTTC.

This sequence joins TRBV28 and TRBJ2-7, with 9 bases identical to TRBD1. The CDR3 length is 14 residues. J lost 5 bases, V lost 0 bases, and 2 bases had no gene match. From germline, CDR1 is MDHEN and CDR2 SYDVKM. The CDR3 bases are TGTGCCAGCAGTTTATGGGGGACAGGGAACGAGCAGTACTTC. Residues: CASSLWGTGNEQYF.

The gene calls are TRBV7-2 and TRBJ1-2; 7 bases map to TRBD1. The CDR3 has 15 amino acids. V lost 11 bases and J lost 0; bases outside the gene matches: 12. Germline V CDR1 and CDR2: SGHTA, FQGNSA. CDR3 sequence reads: CAAREGAAANYGYTF. As DNA, the CDR3 is TGTGCCGCCAGAGAGGGGGCGGCAGCTAACTATGGCTACACCTTC. Using reference TRBV7-2 and TRBJ1-2 for the parts outside the CDR3, the full variable domain is GAGVSQSPSNKVTEKGKDVELRCDPISGHTALYWYRQSLGQGLEFLIYFQGNSAPDKSGLPSDRFSAERTGGSVSTLTIQRTQQEDSAVYLCAAREGAAANYGYTFGSGTRLTVV.

The rearrangement uses TRBV9 and TRBJ2-5, with TRBD2 identical over 9 bases. J was trimmed by 5 bases and V by 4 bases; bases with no gene match: 9. The CDR3 covers 15 residues. The germline V gene has CDR1 SGDLS and CDR2 YYNGEE. The CDR3: CASSPMAGGQETQYF. The CDR3 nucleotides read TGTGCCAGCAGCCCTATGGCGGGGGGGCAGGAGACCCAGTACTTC.

The CDR3 bases are TGTGCCAGCAGTCCCCCGGGGGATCCGGAGCAGTACTTC. Its translation: CASSPPGDPEQYF. The chain uses TRBV7-9 and TRBJ2-7, with a weak D call TRBD2 (6 bases). Trimming took 6 bases from V and 7 from J, leaving 16 bases between them. The CDR3 has 13 amino acids. Germline CDR1 reads SEHNR; CDR2 reads FQNEAQ (reference sequence).

The chain links TRBV28 to TRBJ2-7; D is uncertain. Germline V gene sequence: CDR1 MDHEN, CDR2 SYDVKM. V lost 5 bases, J lost 1 base, and 6 bases lay in between. CDR3 length: 12 residues. The CDR3 is CASSDFSYEQYF. Here the CDR3 DNA reads TGTGCCAGCAGTGACTTTTCCTACGAGCAGTACTTC.

This clone was detected only once. The chain is built from TRBV9 and TRBJ2-3; TRBD1 matches 7 bases. The germline V gene has CDR1 SGDLS and CDR2 YYNGEE. With 4 bases clipped from V and 2 bases from J, the junction kept 7 bases outside the gene matches. The CDR3 extends over 15 amino acids. This CDR3 is CASSPRQGNTDTQYF. The CDR3 DNA sequence: TGTGCCAGCAGCCCCAGACAGGGAAACACAGATACGCAGTATTTT.

The V and J genes are TRBV4-2 and TRBJ2-7; TRBD2 aligns across 8 bases. The CDR3 totals 17 residues. The J segment lost 4 bases and the V segment lost 3 bases, leaving 14 bases of the junction unmatched. From germline, CDR1 is LGHNA and CDR2 YNFKEQ. The chain's CDR3 is CASSQTPGVAGYYEQYF. As DNA, the CDR3 is TGTGCCAGCAGCCAGACCCCGGGGGTAGCGGGGTATTACGAGCAGTACTTC.

The gene calls are TRBV23-1 and TRBJ1-5; no firm D call. TRBV23-1 counts as an open reading frame of uncertain function. V was pared by 4 bases and J by 9 bases, with 7 bases between. The length of the CDR3 is 11 residues. The DNA of the CDR3 is TGCGCCAGCAGTCCTTCCGGGCCCCAGCATTTT. Amino acid sequence: CASSPSGPQHF.

The chain uses TRBV30 and TRBJ1-1; D possibly corresponds to TRBD1 (6 bases). CDR1 is GTSNPN, CDR2 SVGIG, per germline (reference sequence). The V and J ends lost 2 bases and 0 bases respectively, with 13 bases between them. The CDR3 length is 15 residues. In DNA, the CDR3 is TGTGCCTGGAGTCCTTTAACAGGGTTGAACACTGAAGCTTTCTTT. Protein: CAWSPLTGLNTEAFF.

The V gene is TRBV4-2, the J gene TRBJ2-5; D may be TRBD1 (6 bases). The DNA end lines up better with TRBJ2-7; the J call may be wrong. Germline-derived CDR1 and CDR2 are LGHNA and YNFKEQ. The CDR3 is 15 residues long. CDR3 sequence reads: CASSQQAEDSYEQYF. CDR3 DNA: TGTGCCAGCAGCCAACAAGCTGAGGACAGCTACGAGCAGTACTTC.

This rearrangement joins TRBV29-1 to TRBJ2-7, with D hard to call. This CDR3 spans 12 amino acids. With 1 base removed from V and 3 bases from J, the gap between germline ends came to 7 bases. Germline V CDR1 and CDR2: SQVTM, ANQGSEA. This chain's CDR3 is CSVEAPDYEQYF. The CDR3 DNA is TGCAGCGTTGAAGCCCCAGACTACGAGCAGTACTTC.

This clone showed up just once. The chain employs TRBV27 and TRBJ2-2; D is possibly TRBD1 (6 bases). V dropped 6 bases and J dropped 0 bases, with 14 bases sitting between them. Germline lookup yields CDR1 MNHEY and CDR2 SMNVEV (reference sequence). The CDR3 has 16 amino acids. CDR3 sequence: CASSFKTGTNTGELFF. CDR3 nucleotides: TGTGCCAGCAGCTTTAAAACAGGGACGAACACCGGGGAGCTGTTTTTT.